This entry features one T cell receptor (beta chain) sequence. The antigen is undetermined. Assay used: immunoSEQ multiplex PCR; TCRdb lists only in-frame clones, some missing. The sample holds about 700,000 clones, under 95% seen once. The V gene's germline CDR1 is SGHNT and CDR2 YYREEE (reference sequence). Trimming cost V 3 bases and J 5 bases; bases outside gene matches: 5. The CDR3 is 15 residues long. The data derive from a study of shared clonotypes between healthy human individuals. Findings of the study overall: Blood was the sole source, and tissue repertoires probably differ.

The naive CD8 population came from CD45RO-negative cells selected for CCR7, without terminally differentiated effector memory CD45RA+ cells. The sequenced material came from naive CD8+ T cells sorted from blood. The TCR was taken from a man aged 25-45 years in good health. The chain has TRBV5-4 and TRBJ2-2; 9 bases are shared with TRBD1. CDR3 region: CASSSEGQGTGELFF. CDR3 DNA: TGTGCCAGCAGCTCGGAAGGACAGGGGACCGGGGAGCTGTTTTTT. Using reference TRBV5-4 and TRBJ2-2 for the parts outside the CDR3, the full variable domain is ETGVTQSPTHLIKTRGQQVTLRCSSQSGHNTVSWYQQALGQGPQFIFQYYREEENGRGNFPPRFSGLQFPNYSSELNVNALELDDSALYLCASSSEGQGTGELFFGEGSRLTVL.